The clone carrying this T cell receptor (beta chain) was found many times. Its antigen is still unknown. Using its own MiXCR run on the 5' RACE reads, TCRdb lists one record per CDR3 protein. The repertoire holds over 70,000 distinct CDR3 sequences, about a tenth seen once, with 9.6% in the top ten. This record belongs to a study of neurological immune-mediated disorders. Whole-study findings and limits: Falling below healthy controls, multiple sclerosis showed the least TCR clonal expansion, while HTLV-1-associated myelopathy showed the most. No CDR3 amino acid sequences were shared by expanded clones across subjects, suggesting private repertoires in all groups.

Trimming pared 3 bases from V and 0 bases from J, leaving 14 bases between. Germline CDR1 is SQVTM and CDR2 is ANQGSEA. The CDR3 is made up of 15 amino acids. Noted time point: longitudinal time-point 1 (baseline). The rearrangement links TRBV29-1 to TRBJ1-1; D is perhaps TRBD1 (6 bases). Sequenced material: PBMCs. The receptor was isolated from a young man in good health. CDR3: CSVDGGPIMNTEAFF. The CDR3 nucleotides read TGCAGCGTTGACGGGGGGCCGATAATGAACACTGAAGCTTTCTTT.